This T cell receptor (beta chain) was sequenced in a study of cytomegalovirus exposure and HLA in healthy donors. Study-wide results and caveats: A missense DCLRE1C variant was associated with V- and J-gene trimming of TCR beta chains in a later analysis, and an independent cohort replicated the association. The classifier was said to identify cytomegalovirus status with high specificity and sensitivity. A few CMV-associated chains were confirmed in vitro to be specific for CMV antigens.

The CDR3 totals 18 residues. The germline V and J ends were trimmed by 6 bases and 0 bases, with 21 bases remaining between them. The germline V gene encodes CDR1 MDHEN and CDR2 SYDVKM. This clone was seen a single time. Its antigen is not identified. PCR used 60 Vbeta primers and 13 Jbeta primers. Method: immunoSEQ multiplex PCR; TCRdb's copy keeps in-frame clones and lacks some. The sample has roughly 150,000 clones; approximately 85% are singletons. Sequencing input: PBMCs. The receptor comes from a woman aged 18-29 years in good health and CMV-seronegative. V usage is TRBV28 and J usage is TRBJ1-3, with a tentative D call TRBD1 (6 bases). The CDR3 region is CASSPRKRDRPSGNTIYF. CDR3 nucleotide sequence: TGTGCCAGCAGCCCTCGTAAAAGAGACAGGCCCTCTGGAAACACCATATATTTT.